This TCR beta chain was identified in a study of Tregs in tolerant kidney transplant recipients. The CDR3 is 17 residues long. J was trimmed by 5 bases and V by 0 bases; bases with no gene match: 6. Per the germline V gene, CDR1 is LGHNA and CDR2 is YNFKEQ. Study findings and constraints: Some patients' samples used different primers over time, so nucleotide sequences weren't comparable.

About this clone itself: Its specificity is unknown.

TCRdb keeps only in-frame clones here, not all; method: immunoSEQ multiplex PCR. The repertoire holds under 90,000 clones, with roughly 90% as singletons. The nonmyeloablative bone marrow transplants came from related graft donors, with transient mixed chimerism. The chain uses TRBV4-2 and TRBJ2-7; 14 positions match TRBD2. The sample here was CD4+ T cells from blood (PBMCs), taken 24 months after the transplant. The receptor's source is a human patient who received a combined kidney and bone marrow transplant. Some T cells here may be from the graft donor. The CDR3 region is CASSQDPGTSGSNEQYF. CDR3 DNA: TGTGCCAGCAGCCAAGATCCCGGGACTAGCGGGAGCAACGAGCAGTACTTC.